The clone carrying this T cell receptor beta chain was seen more than once but under ten times. Its specificity is unknown. Sample-barcoded 5' priming and a J-beta primer mix drove a second PCR of roughly 6 to 12 cycles. TCRdb ran MiXCR on the 5' RACE reads and lists one entry per CDR3 protein. The sample includes 850,000 to 950,000 distinct CDR3 sequences, around 26% of them seen just once. V lost 3 bases and J lost 5, with 10 bases in between. The CDR3 loop spans 13 amino acids. Germline V gene sequence: CDR1 SNHLY, CDR2 FYNNEI. This sample is part of a study of blood T cells in healthy people across ages. General study findings and limits: PBMCs went unsorted, and a conclusive naive versus antigen-experienced comparison was therefore prevented. TCR beta diversity per million T cells fell roughly linearly with age.

With each sample, at least 6 micrograms of total RNA were extracted. The rearrangement links TRBV2 to TRBJ1-1; no firm D call. The sequenced sample was blood. The sequence derives from a woman of 80 years or more in good health. The CDR3: CASSDWRETEAFF. CDR3 nucleotide sequence: TGTGCCAGCAGTGATTGGCGAGAAACTGAAGCTTTCTTT.